This is a list of T cell receptor beta chains from one sample in a study of blood T cell repertoires in COVID-19. Here immunoSEQ multiplex PCR was the method, and the copy in TCRdb shows in-frame clones only, minus some. The data show about 180,000 clones, with roughly 87% seen just once and roughly 9.1% held by the top ten. The sequencing sample was made of peripheral blood. The source of these receptors is a woman aged 65 to 85 with acute or convalescent COVID-19. The CDR3 runs from the conserved cysteine through the conserved F or W. The order of the fields is D gene, J gene, V gene, clone size, CDR3 protein, CDR3 DNA. The D gene is left open where the match is weak. The size of a clone is reported for some rows only, either as once, few or many, or as a class for expanded clones.

TRBD2,TRBJ2-1,TRBV27,-,CASSNLAGGPYEQFF,TGTGCCAGCAGTAACCTAGCGGGGGGGCCCTATGAGCAGTTCTTC
TRBD1,TRBJ1-6,TRBV28,-,CASSPPTGEGSPLHF,TGTGCCAGCAGTCCCCCGACAGGGGAAGGTTCACCCCTCCACTTT
TRBD1,TRBJ1-2,TRBV30,-,CAWTAGQESPYGYTF,TGTGCCTGGACCGCGGGACAGGAGTCTCCCTATGGCTACACCTTC
-,TRBJ2-3,TRBV12-1,-,CASSLRELSDSADTQYF,TGTGCCAGCAGCTTACGGGAGTTGTCTGATAGTGCAGATACGCAGTATTTT
-,TRBJ1-3,TRBV4-1,-,CASSQDEGRVFGNTIYF,TGCGCCAGCAGCCAAGATGAAGGCAGGGTCTTTGGAAACACCATATATTTT
TRBD2,TRBJ2-7,TRBV11-2,-,CASSPGLGLAGVADEQYF,TGTGCCAGCAGCCCGGGTCTGGGACTAGCGGGAGTTGCGGACGAGCAGTACTTC
TRBD1,TRBJ2-7,TRBV7-2,-,CASSQGQGLSYEQYF,TGTGCCAGCAGCCAGGGACAGGGACTATCCTACGAGCAGTACTTC
TRBD2,TRBJ2-1,TRBV19,-,CASHLGGLNNEQFF,TGTGCCAGCCACTTGGGAGGGTTAAACAATGAGCAGTTCTTC
TRBD2,TRBJ2-3,TRBV24-1,-,CATSALSGDFTDTQYF,TGTGCCACCAGTGCCCTTAGCGGGGACTTCACAGATACGCAGTATTTT
-,TRBJ1-3,TRBV29-1,-,CSVAFSGNTIYF,TGCAGCGTTGCGTTTTCCGGAAACACCATATATTTT
TRBD1,TRBJ1-4,TRBV2,-,CASSEVMGQGEKLFF,TGTGCCAGCAGTGAGGTTATGGGACAGGGGGAAAAACTGTTTTTT
-,TRBJ1-6,TRBV6-2/TRBV6-3,-,CASSLGVNSPLHF,TGTGCCAGCAGTCTAGGGGTGAATTCACCCCTCCACTTT
-,TRBJ1-3,TRBV30,-,CAWTRKSSGNTIYF,TGTGCCTGGACGAGAAAGAGCTCTGGAAACACCATATATTTT
-,TRBJ2-2,TRBV4-1,once,CASSHKNTGELFF,TGCGCCAGCAGCCACAAAAACACCGGGGAGCTGTTTTTT
-,TRBJ2-7,TRBV28,-,CASSQLGGTGEQYF,TGTGCCAGCAGTCAATTAGGGGGTACGGGCGAGCAGTACTTC